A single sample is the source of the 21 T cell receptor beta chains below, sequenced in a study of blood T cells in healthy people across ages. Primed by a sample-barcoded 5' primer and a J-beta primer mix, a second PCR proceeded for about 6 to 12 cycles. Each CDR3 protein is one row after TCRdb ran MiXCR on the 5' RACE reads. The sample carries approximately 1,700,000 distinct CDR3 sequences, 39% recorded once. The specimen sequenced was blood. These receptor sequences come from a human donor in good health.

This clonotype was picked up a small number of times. CDR3 coding DNA: TGTGCCAGCATTTCGGGGGCTTACTACGAGCAGTACTTC. This codes for CASISGAYYEQYF. The gene calls are TRBV28 and TRBJ2-7; D possibly matches TRBD1 or TRBD2 (6 bases each). The V and J ends lost 7 bases and 3 bases respectively, with 13 bases between them. The germline V gene has CDR1 MDHEN and CDR2 SYDVKM. CDR3 length: 13 residues.

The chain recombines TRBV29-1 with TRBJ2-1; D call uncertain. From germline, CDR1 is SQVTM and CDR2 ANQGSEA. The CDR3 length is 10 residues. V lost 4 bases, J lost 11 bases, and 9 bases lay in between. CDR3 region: CSVVMHQQFF. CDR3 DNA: TGCAGCGTTGTTATGCACCAGCAGTTCTTC.

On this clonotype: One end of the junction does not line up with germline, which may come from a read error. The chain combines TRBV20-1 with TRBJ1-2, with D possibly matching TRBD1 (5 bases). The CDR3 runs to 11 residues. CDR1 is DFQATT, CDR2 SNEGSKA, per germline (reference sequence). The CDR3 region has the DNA TGCAGTGCGCCGGGGCCCTATGGCTACATCTTC. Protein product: CSAPGPYGYIF.

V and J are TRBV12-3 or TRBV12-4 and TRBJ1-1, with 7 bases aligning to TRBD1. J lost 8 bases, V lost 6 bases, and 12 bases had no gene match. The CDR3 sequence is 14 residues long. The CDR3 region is CASSRQGVFLEAFF. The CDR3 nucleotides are TGTGCCAGCAGCCGACAGGGCGTCTTCTTGGAAGCTTTCTTT.

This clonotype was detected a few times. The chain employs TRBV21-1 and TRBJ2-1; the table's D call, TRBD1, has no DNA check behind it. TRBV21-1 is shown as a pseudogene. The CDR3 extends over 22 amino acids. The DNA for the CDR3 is TGTGCCAGCAGCAAGAACGGATCGGGGACAGGGCTTTGGAGCCACCACAAGGATCTACAGTTCTTC. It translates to CASSKNGSGTGLWSHHKDLQFF.

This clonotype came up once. This CDR3 is CASSQVGRAPYEQYF. The CDR3 nucleotides read TGTGCCAGCAGCCAAGTGGGCAGGGCCCCCTACGAGCAGTACTTC. The V and J genes are TRBV14 and TRBJ2-4, with a tentative D call TRBD1 (5 bases). The J call is in doubt because the DNA end fits TRBJ2-7 better. This CDR3 has 15 residues. Germline V gene lookup returns CDR1 SGHDN and CDR2 FVKESK.

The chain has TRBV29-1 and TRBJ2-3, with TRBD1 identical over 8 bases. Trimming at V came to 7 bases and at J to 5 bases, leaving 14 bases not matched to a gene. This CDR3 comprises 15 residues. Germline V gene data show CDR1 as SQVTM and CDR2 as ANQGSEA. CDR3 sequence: CSARGRGRRGDTQYF. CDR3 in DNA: TGCAGCGCCCGAGGCAGGGGGCGCCGTGGAGATACGCAGTATTTT.

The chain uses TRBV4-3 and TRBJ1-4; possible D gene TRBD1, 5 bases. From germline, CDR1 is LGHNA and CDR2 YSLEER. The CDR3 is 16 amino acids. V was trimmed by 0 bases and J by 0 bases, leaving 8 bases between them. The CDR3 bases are TGCGCCAGCAGCCAAGAACAGGACACAACTAATGAAAAACTGTTTTTT. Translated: CASSQEQDTTNEKLFF.

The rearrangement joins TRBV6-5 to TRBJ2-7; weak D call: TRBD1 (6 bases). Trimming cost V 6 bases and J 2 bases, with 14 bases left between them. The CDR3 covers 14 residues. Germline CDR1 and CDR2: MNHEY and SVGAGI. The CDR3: CASSFTGQAYEQYF. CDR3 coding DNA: TGTGCCAGCAGCTTCACGGGACAAGCCTACGAGCAGTACTTC.

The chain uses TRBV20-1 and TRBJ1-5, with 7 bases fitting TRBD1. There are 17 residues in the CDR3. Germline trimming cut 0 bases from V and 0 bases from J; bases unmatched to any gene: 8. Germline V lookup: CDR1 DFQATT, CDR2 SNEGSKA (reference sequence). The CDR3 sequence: CSARDGGQSYSNQPQHF. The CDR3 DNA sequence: TGCAGTGCTAGAGATGGGGGACAGTCCTATAGCAATCAGCCCCAGCATTTT.

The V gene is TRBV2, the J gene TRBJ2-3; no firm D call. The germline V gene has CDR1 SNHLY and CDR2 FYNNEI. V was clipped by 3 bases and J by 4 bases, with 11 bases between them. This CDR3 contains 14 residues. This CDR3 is CASSDRRLADTQYF. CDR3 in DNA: TGTGCCAGCAGTGACAGGAGACTCGCAGATACGCAGTATTTT.

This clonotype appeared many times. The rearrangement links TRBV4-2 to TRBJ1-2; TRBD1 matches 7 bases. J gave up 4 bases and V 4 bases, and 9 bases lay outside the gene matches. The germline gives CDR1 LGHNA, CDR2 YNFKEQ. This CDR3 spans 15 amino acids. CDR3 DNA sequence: TGTGCCAGCAGCCGAGAGACAGGGAAAAGCTATGGCTACACCTTC. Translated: CASSRETGKSYGYTF.

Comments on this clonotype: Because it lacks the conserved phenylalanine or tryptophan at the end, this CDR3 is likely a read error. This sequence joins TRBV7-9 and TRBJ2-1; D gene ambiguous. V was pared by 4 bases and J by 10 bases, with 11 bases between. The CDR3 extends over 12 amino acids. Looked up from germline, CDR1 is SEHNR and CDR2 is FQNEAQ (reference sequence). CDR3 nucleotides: TGTGCCAGCAGCTCAGTGCTAGGGGAGCAGTTCGTC. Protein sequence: CASSSVLGEQFV.

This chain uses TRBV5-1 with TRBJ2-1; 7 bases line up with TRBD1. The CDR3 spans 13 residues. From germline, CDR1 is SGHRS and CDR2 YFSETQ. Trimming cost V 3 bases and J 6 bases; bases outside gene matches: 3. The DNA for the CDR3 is TGCGCCAGCAGCTGGGACAGCTTCAATGAGCAGTTCTTC. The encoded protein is CASSWDSFNEQFF.

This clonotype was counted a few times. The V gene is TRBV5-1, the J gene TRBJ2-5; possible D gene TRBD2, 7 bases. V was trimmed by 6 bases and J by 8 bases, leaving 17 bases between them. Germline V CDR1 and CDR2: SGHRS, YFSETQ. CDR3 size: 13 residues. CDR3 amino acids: CASTSAGAPTQYF. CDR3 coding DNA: TGCGCCAGCACGTCCGCGGGGGCCCCAACCCAGTACTTC.

Here the CDR3 DNA reads TGCGCCAGCAGCTCGGTTCCCGGGACCCTAACCTACGAGCAGTACTTC. Its protein is CASSSVPGTLTYEQYF. The chain employs TRBV5-1 and TRBJ2-7; perhaps D is TRBD1 or TRBD2 (5 bases each). The CDR3 is 16 amino acids. Germline CDR1 and CDR2: SGHRS and YFSETQ. Trimming took 3 bases from V and 2 from J, leaving 18 bases between them.

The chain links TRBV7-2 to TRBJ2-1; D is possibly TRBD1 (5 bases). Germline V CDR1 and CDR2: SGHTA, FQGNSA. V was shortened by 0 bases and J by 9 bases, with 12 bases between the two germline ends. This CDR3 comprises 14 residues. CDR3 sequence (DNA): TGTGCCAGCAGCTTAGCCAGGGCGGAAGGTGAGCAGTTCTTC. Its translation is CASSLARAEGEQFF.

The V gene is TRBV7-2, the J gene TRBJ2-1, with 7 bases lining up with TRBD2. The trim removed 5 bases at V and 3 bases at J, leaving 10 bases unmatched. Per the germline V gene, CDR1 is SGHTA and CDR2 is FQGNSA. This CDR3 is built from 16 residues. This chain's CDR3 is CASSTGLPSLYNEQFF. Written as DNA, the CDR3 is TGTGCCAGCAGCACGGGACTACCGTCCCTCTACAATGAGCAGTTCTTC.

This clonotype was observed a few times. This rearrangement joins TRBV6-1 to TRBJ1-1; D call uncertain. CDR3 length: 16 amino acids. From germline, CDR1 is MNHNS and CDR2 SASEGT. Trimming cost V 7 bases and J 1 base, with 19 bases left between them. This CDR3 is CASKPSLQLGNTEAFF. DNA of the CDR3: TGTGCCAGCAAACCATCCCTTCAGTTGGGGAACACTGAAGCTTTCTTT.

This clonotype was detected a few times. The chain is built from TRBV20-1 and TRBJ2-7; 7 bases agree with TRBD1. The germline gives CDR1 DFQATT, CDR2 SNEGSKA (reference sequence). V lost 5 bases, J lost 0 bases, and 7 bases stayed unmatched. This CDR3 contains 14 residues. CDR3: CSAADRRSSYEQYF. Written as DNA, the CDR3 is TGCAGTGCTGCGGACAGGAGGAGCTCCTACGAGCAGTACTTC.

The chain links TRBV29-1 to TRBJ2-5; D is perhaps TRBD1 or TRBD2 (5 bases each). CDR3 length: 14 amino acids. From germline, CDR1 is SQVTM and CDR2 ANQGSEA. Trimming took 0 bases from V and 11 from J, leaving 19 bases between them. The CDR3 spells CSVEDPGRTYGQYF. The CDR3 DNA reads TGCAGCGTTGAAGATCCGGGACGGACGTACGGGCAGTACTTC.